Listed below are T cell receptor beta chains from one sample, sequenced in a study of T cells after posttransplantation cyclophosphamide. The method was immunoSEQ multiplex PCR; TCRdb's version includes in-frame clones alone and lacks a portion of them. The sample holds tens of thousands of clones; around 90% are singletons and the top ten take around 2.3%. This sample comprised PBMCs, obtained roughly 59 days after allogeneic stem cell transplant with posttransplant cyclophosphamide. All receptors derive from a male patient aged 60 to 75 who received an allogeneic stem cell transplant from a related donor and was CMV-positive. Some T cells may arise from the graft donor. The CDR3 runs from the conserved cysteine through the conserved F or W. A D gene is named only where the DNA matches it firmly. Expanded clones get a size class; other rows say once, few or many, or leave the size out.

V gene,D gene,J gene,clone size,CDR3 length,CDR3 protein,CDR3 DNA
TRBV7-2,-,TRBJ1-1,-,15,CASSFLQGINTEAFF,TGTGCCAGCAGCTTTCTCCAGGGAATAAACACTGAAGCTTTCTTT
TRBV7-7,TRBD1,TRBJ2-7,once,18,CASSFAGTGLFKRYEQYF,TGTGCCAGCAGCTTTGCCGGGACAGGCCTCTTCAAGCGCTACGAGCAGTACTTC
TRBV5-1,TRBD1,TRBJ1-2,-,14,CASSTGQVPYGYTF,TGCGCCAGCAGCACAGGACAGGTTCCCTATGGCTACACCTTC
TRBV15,-,TRBJ2-2,-,15,CATSGGASDTGELFF,TGTGCCACCAGCGGAGGGGCGTCGGACACCGGGGAGCTGTTTTTT
TRBV2,-,TRBJ1-2,-,11,CASMEAGGYTF,TGTGCCAGCATGGAGGCGGGTGGCTACACCTTC
TRBV2,-,TRBJ1-1,-,21,CASSDIGMGSPISFMNTEAFF,TGTGCCAGCAGTGACATAGGAATGGGCAGCCCCATAAGCTTTATGAACACTGAAGCTTTCTTT
TRBV4-1,-,TRBJ1-1,once,15,CASSQEASGNTEAFF,TGCGCCAGCAGCCAAGAGGCTTCAGGGAACACTGAAGCTTTCTTT
TRBV7-9,-,TRBJ1-2,-,14,CASSLATPGNGYTF,TGTGCCAGCAGCTTAGCTACTCCGGGGAATGGCTACACCTTC
TRBV7-9,-,TRBJ1-2,-,13,CASSISDNYGYTF,TGTGCCAGCAGCATATCAGATAACTATGGCTACACCTTC
TRBV15,-,TRBJ1-5,once,14,CATSTGLSYQPQHF,TGTGCCACCAGCACCGGACTTTCCTATCAGCCCCAGCATTTT
TRBV30,-,TRBJ1-2,-,13,CAWSMRPPYGYTF,TGTGCCTGGAGTATGCGGCCACCCTATGGCTACACCTTC
TRBV5-1,TRBD2,TRBJ2-3,-,16,CASSTGTSGDTDTQYF,TGCGCCAGCAGCACGGGGACTAGCGGGGACACAGATACGCAGTATTTT
TRBV2,TRBD1,TRBJ2-7,-,13,CASNGQGLYEQYF,TGTGCCAGCAACGGACAGGGGCTCTACGAGCAGTACTTC
TRBV4-1,TRBD1,TRBJ2-5,-,16,CASSQGGQGVQETQYF,TGCGCCAGCAGCCAAGGCGGACAGGGGGTACAGGAGACCCAGTACTTC
TRBV7-9,TRBD1,TRBJ2-6,-,16,CASSLGQGSGANVLTF,TGTGCCAGCAGCTTAGGACAGGGCTCTGGGGCCAACGTCCTGACTTTC
TRBV6-1,TRBD1,TRBJ1-2,-,16,CASSESDRWTLGGYTF,TGTGCCAGCAGTGAATCGGACAGGTGGACCCTCGGGGGCTACACCTTC
TRBV6-1,-,TRBJ1-1,-,14,CAGSTDIMNTEAFF,TGTGCCGGCAGTACAGACATAATGAACACTGAAGCTTTCTTT
TRBV5-1,TRBD1,TRBJ1-1,-,16,CASSLGQGAVNTEAFF,TGCGCCAGCAGCTTGGGGCAGGGGGCGGTGAACACTGAAGCTTTCTTT
TRBV6-5,TRBD1,TRBJ1-2,-,13,CASSRDRVYGYTF,TGTGCCAGCAGTCGAGACAGGGTCTATGGCTACACCTTC
TRBV7-8,TRBD2,TRBJ2-5,-,16,CASSAPGLASQETQYF,TGTGCCAGCAGCGCACCGGGACTAGCGAGCCAAGAGACCCAGTACTTC
TRBV18,-,TRBJ1-1,-,13,CASSILGNTEAFF,TGTGCCAGCTCAATCCTCGGGAACACTGAAGCTTTCTTT
TRBV11-2,-,TRBJ1-1,-,16,CASSLFQPQGTAEAFF,TGTGCCAGCAGCTTGTTCCAACCCCAGGGTACAGCTGAAGCTTTCTTT
TRBV27,-,TRBJ1-3,once,13,CASSSGSGNTIYF,TGTGCCAGCAGTTCGGGGTCTGGAAACACCATATATTTT
TRBV9,-,TRBJ1-3,-,17,CASSHPVWEYDGNTIYF,TGTGCCAGCAGCCACCCTGTCTGGGAGTACGACGGAAACACCATATATTTT